The next 22 T cell receptor beta chains were all read from a single sample in a study. TCRdb re-derived calls from the 5' RACE reads in MiXCR, one entry per CDR3 protein. The table has roughly 46,000 distinct CDR3 sequences, 25% to 30% seen once; the top ten hold roughly 2%. The sample comprised naive CD4+ T cells sorted from blood. Noted subset: naive CD4+ T cells, CD4+CD45RA+CD25-. Every receptor here comes from a female donor with breast cancer.

The rearrangement joins TRBV7-3 to TRBJ2-5; D unclear. CDR3 size: 13 residues. Germline CDR1 reads SGHTA; CDR2 reads FQGTGA. Trimming removed 3 bases at V and 3 bases at J, with 8 bases between. This CDR3 reads CASSFLPKETQYF. The CDR3 region has the DNA TGTGCCAGCAGCTTCTTGCCAAAAGAGACCCAGTACTTC.

The sample holds a few counts of this clonotype. V gene TRBV6-1 combines with J gene TRBJ2-5; TRBD2 matches at 11 bases. The CDR3 is made up of 15 amino acids. Germline V lookup: CDR1 MNHNS, CDR2 SASEGT. The V and J ends lost 2 bases and 4 bases, in that order; junction bases with no gene match: 3. The CDR3 loop reads CASSELAGGPETQYF. The CDR3 nucleotides read TGTGCCAGCAGTGAATTAGCGGGGGGGCCAGAGACCCAGTACTTC.

This chain links TRBV7-3 with TRBJ2-5, with 8 bases that match TRBD2. The V gene's germline CDR1 is SGHTA and CDR2 FQGTGA. The V and J ends lost 1 base and 4 bases, in that order; junction bases with no gene match: 5. This CDR3 is 15 amino acids long. The CDR3 protein is CASSLNSAGGETQYF. The CDR3 DNA follows: TGTGCCAGCAGCTTAAATAGTGCGGGGGGAGAGACCCAGTACTTC.

This clonotype was seen a few times. The chain combines TRBV20-1 with TRBJ1-6; D call uncertain. The CDR3 has 13 amino acids. Germline V gene sequence: CDR1 DFQATT, CDR2 SNEGSKA (reference sequence). V was pared by 3 bases and J by 3 bases, with 6 bases between. CDR3: CSARQDYNSPLHF. Here the CDR3 DNA reads TGCAGTGCTAGGCAAGACTATAATTCACCCCTCCACTTT.

This clonotype is medium-sized by share. V is TRBV6-1 and J is TRBJ1-5; 8 bases fit TRBD1. The trim removed 6 bases at V and 5 bases at J, leaving 3 bases unmatched. The germline gives CDR1 MNHNS, CDR2 SASEGT. The length of the CDR3 is 13 residues. CDR3 protein: CASRGQDYQPQHF. The CDR3 nucleotides read TGTGCCAGCAGGGGACAGGATTATCAGCCCCAGCATTTT.

The table lists this clonotype with a few counts. The V gene is TRBV24-1, the J gene TRBJ1-2; unclear D gene. V was clipped by 3 bases and J by 4 bases, with 8 bases between them. The CDR3 extends over 13 amino acids. The V gene's germline CDR1 is KGHDR and CDR2 SFDVKD. CDR3 sequence (DNA): TGTGCCACCAGTGATGATTTTGGCTATGGCTACACCTTC. Residues: CATSDDFGYGYTF.

This clonotype was seen a few times. The rearrangement uses TRBV5-1 and TRBJ1-6; D is uncertain. Germline CDR1 SGHRS, CDR2 YFSETQ. Trimming took off 2 bases at V and 0 bases at J, with 9 bases between the two ends. The CDR3 is made up of 16 amino acids. The CDR3 reads CASSLQSSSYNSPLHF. The CDR3 DNA follows: TGCGCCAGCAGCTTACAGAGTAGCTCCTATAATTCACCCCTCCACTTT.

This clonotype was counted many times. This chain links TRBV7-2 with TRBJ1-5; TRBD1 aligns across 8 bases. Trimming removed 5 bases from V and 3 bases from J; junction bases left unmatched: 3. Germline V CDR1 and CDR2: SGHTA, FQGNSA. This CDR3 contains 14 residues. The CDR3 is CASSPGGLNQPQHF. The CDR3 DNA reads TGTGCCAGCAGCCCAGGGGGCCTCAATCAGCCCCAGCATTTT.

V gene TRBV7-3 combines with J gene TRBJ2-3, with 10 bases lining up with TRBD1. The tail of the sequence fits TRBJ1-5 better, so the J call may be wrong. The germline V gene encodes CDR1 SGHTA and CDR2 FQGTGA. CDR3 length: 14 residues. The CDR3, as DNA: TGTGCCAGCAGCCAGGGACAGGGGACAGATACGCAGCATTTT. It yields the protein CASSQGQGTDTQHF.

V is TRBV20-1 and J is TRBJ2-5; 8 bases align to TRBD2. CDR3 size: 12 residues. V shed 5 bases and J 4 bases; nucleotides not matched to a gene: 3. Germline assignment: CDR1 DFQATT and CDR2 SNEGSKA (reference sequence). Here the CDR3 DNA reads TGCAGTGCTGCGGGGGGCCTAGAGACCCAGTACTTC. This translates into CSAAGGLETQYF.

Of note for this clonotype: This may stem from a read error, because a much larger clone lies one nucleotide away. This chain joins TRBV3-1 and TRBJ2-5, with 9 bases lining up with TRBD2. The V gene's germline CDR1 is LGHDT and CDR2 YNNKEL (reference sequence). The CDR3 consists of 15 residues. After removal of 2 bases from V and 4 bases from J, the junction contained 5 bases not matched to a gene. The CDR3 is CASSQLLAGPETQYF. The CDR3, as DNA: TGTGCCAGCAGCCAATTGCTAGCGGGACCAGAGACCCAGTACTTC.

The V gene is TRBV7-2, the J gene TRBJ2-5; no clear D gene. Germline loops: CDR1 SGHTA, CDR2 FQGNSA. The germline V and J ends were trimmed by 3 bases and 0 bases, with 8 bases remaining between them. The CDR3 is 14 residues long. CDR3 region: CASSLWSYQETQYF. The CDR3 nucleotides read TGTGCCAGCAGCTTGTGGTCGTACCAAGAGACCCAGTACTTC.

This clonotype showed up just a few times. The chain couples TRBV5-6 to TRBJ1-6; D is possibly TRBD1 (5 bases). V lost 4 bases, J lost 10 bases, and 12 bases lay in between. Germline V gene lookup returns CDR1 SGHDT and CDR2 YYEEEE. This CDR3 region has 13 residues. The CDR3 nucleotides read TGTGCCAGCAGCAGGGACCTCCGGTCACCCCTCCACTTT. Amino acids: CASSRDLRSPLHF. Looking up the rest from reference TRBV5-6 and TRBJ1-6 gives the full variable domain: DAGVTQSPTHLIKTRGQQVTLRCSPKSGHDTVSWYQQALGQGPQFIFQYYEEEERQRGNFPDRFSGHQFPNYSSELNVNALLLGDSALYLCASSRDLRSPLHFGNGTRLTVT.

The V gene is TRBV7-2, the J gene TRBJ2-1, with D possibly being TRBD1 or TRBD2 (5 bases each). Per germline, CDR1 SGHTA and CDR2 FQGNSA. The CDR3 has 16 residues. Trimming cost V 3 bases and J 4 bases, with 16 bases left between them. The CDR3: CASSFRGSQTYNEQFF. The CDR3 coding sequence is TGTGCCAGCAGCTTTCGGGGCTCCCAAACTTACAATGAGCAGTTCTTC.

As to this clonotype: A much larger clone sits a single nucleotide away, making a read error possible. This chain uses TRBV6-5 with TRBJ1-1; D gene unclear. Trimming took off 2 bases at V and 1 base at J, with 11 bases between the two ends. Per the germline V gene, CDR1 is MNHEY and CDR2 is SVGAGI. This CDR3 spans 15 amino acids. CDR3 coding DNA: TGTGCCAGCAGTTACAGTCCGGTCCCGAACACTGAAGCTTTCTTT. Protein sequence: CASSYSPVPNTEAFF.

J is TRBJ2-3 and V is TRBV29-1, with 7 positions matching TRBD2. Germline CDR1 and CDR2: SQVTM and ANQGSEA. After removal of 4 bases from V and 9 bases from J, the junction contained 13 bases not matched to a gene. This CDR3 is built from 14 residues. The CDR3 here is CSVGGGSPQGTQYF. CDR3 DNA sequence: TGCAGCGTTGGTGGCGGGAGCCCTCAAGGCACGCAGTATTTT.

Regarding this clonotype: This may arise from a read error, as a much more abundant clone is one base away. The CDR3 loop reads CASSSSEQTTDYGYTF. CDR3 DNA: TGTGCCAGCAGCTCCAGCGAACAGACAACTGACTATGGCTACACCTTC. The chain has TRBV7-8 and TRBJ1-2; D ambiguous. The CDR3 sequence is 16 residues long. V gave up 4 bases and J gave up 3 bases, with 18 bases separating them. CDR1 SGHVS and CDR2 FQNEAQ come from the germline V gene.

This clonotype occurred a few times. This chain uses TRBV7-9 with TRBJ2-7; the D gene is possibly TRBD1 (6 bases). Germline values: CDR1 SEHNR, CDR2 FQNEAQ (reference sequence). The CDR3 has 16 amino acids. The V and J ends lost 4 bases and 0 bases respectively, with 16 bases between them. CDR3 sequence: CASSSSPGVSSYEQYF. CDR3 coding DNA: TGTGCCAGCAGCTCCTCCCCAGGGGTAAGCTCCTACGAGCAGTACTTC.

The CDR3 DNA follows: TGTGCCAGCAGCCCGGACAGTCAGCGTACCCAGTACTTC. Translating gives CASSPDSQRTQYF. The V gene is TRBV5-4, the J gene TRBJ2-5; weak D call: TRBD1 (6 bases). V lost 4 bases and J lost 8, with 15 bases in between. This CDR3 spans 13 amino acids. CDR1 and CDR2 (germline): SGHNT, YYREEE (reference sequence).

This clonotype was seen a few times. The V and J genes are TRBV5-1 and TRBJ2-7; 10 bases match TRBD2. There are 15 residues in the CDR3. The trim removed 4 bases at V and 2 bases at J, leaving 6 bases unmatched. Per germline, CDR1 SGHRS and CDR2 YFSETQ. CDR3 DNA sequence: TGCGCCAGCAGCGCCGGACTAGCGGATACCTACGAGCAGTACTTC. It encodes CASSAGLADTYEQYF.

CDR3 region: CASSENQVAGELFF. The DNA of the CDR3 is TGTGCCAGCAGTGAAAACCAAGTTGCCGGGGAGCTGTTTTTT. The rearrangement links TRBV6-1 to TRBJ2-2; D is unresolved. The CDR3 spans 14 residues. The germline V gene encodes CDR1 MNHNS and CDR2 SASEGT. V gave up 2 bases and J gave up 6 bases, with 10 bases separating them.

The V and J genes are TRBV20-1 and TRBJ1-1; D gene unclear. The CDR3 has 13 residues. The V gene lost 6 bases and the J gene lost 1 base, with 12 bases spanning the gap. Looked up from germline, CDR1 is DFQATT and CDR2 is SNEGSKA (reference sequence). DNA for the CDR3: TGCAGTGCCCCCCGGCAGTCGAACACTGAAGCTTTCTTT. Amino acids: CSAPRQSNTEAFF.